Detailed here is one T cell receptor (beta chain). Its antigen is unidentified. This record belongs to a study of shared clonotypes between healthy human individuals. Study overall: The study drew on a couple of women and a few men aged 18 to 49 as donors.

The CDR3 loop spans 14 amino acids. Germline V lookup: CDR1 SNHLY, CDR2 FYNNEI. The junction had 8 bases not matched to a gene; V was cut back by 6 bases and J by 6 bases. Approximately 95 million PBMCs went into genomic DNA for unsorted samples. Study outcomes and limitations: The study drew on few donors, limiting represented genetic and exposure-history diversity.

In the source study's methods: Filtering of immunoSEQ junctional sequences could not match full-length read filtering. Using immunoSEQ multiplex PCR, the repertoire was profiled, and TCRdb retains in-frame clones only, with some absent. For V, J and clone size, that table is used; D and trimming come from the DNA. The sample consists of fewer than 600,000 clones, 70% to 80% of them appearing once. V gene TRBV2 combines with J gene TRBJ2-7, with 10 positions matching TRBD1. The sequenced material came from PBMCs. This receptor was identified in a middle-aged woman in good health. Some clones in this sample may be carry-over from other donors' samples. In nucleotides, the CDR3 is TGTGCCAGCAGCCTCGACAGGGGGCGGATCGAGCAGTACTTC. Translating it yields CASSLDRGRIEQYF.